These 7 T cell receptor beta chains came from one sample sequenced in a study of molecular identifiers for immune sequencing clone quantification. TCRdb independently ran MiXCR on the PCR reads; one entry per CDR3 protein. The table records 100,000 or so distinct CDR3 sequences, over 30% of them present only once. The source material was naive CD8+ T cells from blood, with Jurkat cell RNA spiked in. The subset denotes: FACS-sorted CD8+CD4-CCR7+CD45RA+ naive T cells. The source of these receptors is a human donor in good health. Some libraries in this study had Jurkat cell RNA spiked in.

In regard to this clonotype: A much larger clone differs by one base, so this may be a read error. V and J are TRBV10-3 and TRBJ2-3, with TRBD2 matching 13 bases. The trim removed 6 bases at V and 4 bases at J, leaving 10 bases unmatched. Germline CDR1 reads ENHRY; CDR2 reads SYGVKD. This CDR3 comprises 17 residues. The CDR3, as DNA: TGTGCCATCAGACGGAGACTAGCGGGAGGACACGCAGATACGCAGTATTTT. It encodes CAIRRRLAGGHADTQYF.

The chain recombines TRBV6-2 or TRBV6-3 with TRBJ1-1, with D hard to call. V shed 6 bases and J shed 6 bases, with 23 bases lying between them. The CDR3 spans 16 residues. Germline CDR1 reads MNHEY; CDR2 reads SVGEGT. The DNA of the CDR3 is TGTGCCAGCAGCGGGCCTTGGCGAGGTCGAAACCCTGAAGCTTTCTTT. It specifies CASSGPWRGRNPEAFF.

This clonotype was detected many times. CDR3 nucleotide sequence: TGTGCCAGCAGCTGGGGGACAGACATGTACTTC. Translated, it gives CASSWGTDMYF. V gene TRBV7-9 combines with J gene TRBJ2-7, with TRBD1 matching over 7 bases. This CDR3 is 11 amino acids long. The ends lost 4 bases at V and 12 bases at J; junction bases unmatched: 6. Germline assignment: CDR1 SEHNR and CDR2 FQNEAQ (reference sequence).

The chain employs TRBV7-6 and TRBJ2-7; D uncertain. CDR1 is SGHVS, CDR2 FNYEAQ, per germline. Trimming removed 3 bases at V and 7 bases at J, with 7 bases between. The CDR3 has 11 amino acids. The CDR3 is CASSFGLEQYF. The CDR3, as DNA: TGTGCCAGCAGCTTTGGGTTAGAGCAGTACTTC.

V is TRBV7-9 and J is TRBJ2-1; D is uncertain. Germline CDR1 and CDR2: SEHNR and FQNEAQ (reference sequence). Trimming cost V 1 base and J 13 bases, with 8 bases left between them. The CDR3 contains 11 residues. The CDR3 loop reads CASSLGVHQFF. In DNA form, the CDR3 reads TGTGCCAGCAGCTTAGGGGTCCACCAGTTCTTC.

The chain recombines TRBV28 with TRBJ1-5, with 9 bases matching TRBD1. Germline V gene sequence: CDR1 MDHEN, CDR2 SYDVKM. The junction had 12 bases not matched to a gene; V was cut back by 4 bases and J by 11 bases. The CDR3 runs 15 residues. The CDR3 spells CASSSLGTGYWSQHF. The CDR3 DNA sequence: TGTGCCAGCAGTTCTCTAGGGACAGGGTACTGGTCCCAGCATTTT.

This clonotype was counted a few times. The chain joins TRBV11-2 to TRBJ2-7; D gene ambiguous. Germline lookup yields CDR1 SGHAT and CDR2 FQNNGV. The CDR3 is 13 amino acids. Trimming removed 5 bases from V and 4 bases from J, with 12 bases in between. CDR3 nucleotides: TGTGCCAGCAGCACCCGCTCCTCTTACGAGCAGTACTTC. This encodes CASSTRSSYEQYF.